Below are 10 T cell receptor beta chains sequenced from a single sample in a study of PD-1 blockade in classical Hodgkin lymphoma. Method: immunoSEQ multiplex PCR; TCRdb's copy keeps in-frame clones and lacks some. The sample contains roughly 30,000 clones, around 88% of which appear only once. Time point in this sample: newly diagnosed, previously untreated cHL patient sample. The study purified CD4+ T cells from thawed PBMCs using magnetic negative selection. Sequencing was done on a sample of CD4+ T cells from blood. These receptors all stem from a human donor with classical Hodgkin lymphoma.

The gene calls are TRBV18 and TRBJ2-1; 10 bases agree with TRBD2. The CDR3 contains 16 residues. Trimming at V came to 2 bases and at J to 4 bases, leaving 5 bases not matched to a gene. Per the germline V gene, CDR1 is KGHSH and CDR2 is LQKENI. The CDR3 DNA is TGTGCCAGCTCACCAGTCACTAGCGGGGTGTACAATGAGCAGTTCTTC. This translates into CASSPVTSGVYNEQFF.

The chain combines TRBV29-1 with TRBJ1-1, with 7 bases fitting TRBD1. The trim removed 5 bases at V and 1 base at J, leaving 4 bases unmatched. CDR1 is SQVTM and CDR2 is ANQGSEA in the germline V gene. This CDR3 contains 13 residues. The CDR3 region has the DNA TGCAGCGTTACAGGGGATAAGAACACTGAAGCTTTCTTT. Its protein product is CSVTGDKNTEAFF.

The chain links TRBV2 to TRBJ1-1; perhaps TRBD1 as D (5 bases). Germline-derived CDR1 and CDR2 are SNHLY and FYNNEI. The germline V and J ends were trimmed by 8 bases and 3 bases, with 13 bases remaining between them. The CDR3 is made up of 13 amino acids. For the CDR3, the DNA is TGTGCCAGCCGTAGGGGCAGGGACACTGAAGCTTTCTTT. Protein sequence: CASRRGRDTEAFF.

The J gene is TRBJ1-1, the V gene TRBV28; 7 bases match TRBD1. Trimming cost V 2 bases and J 6 bases; bases outside gene matches: 6. CDR3 length: 14 residues. Germline CDR1 reads MDHEN; CDR2 reads SYDVKM. The CDR3 sequence is CASSLLTGVAEAFF. The CDR3 nucleotides are TGTGCCAGCAGTTTACTCACAGGGGTTGCTGAAGCTTTCTTT.

The chain uses TRBV5-6 and TRBJ1-6, with D hard to call. V was trimmed by 5 bases and J by 9 bases, leaving 15 bases between them. Germline CDR1 reads SGHDT; CDR2 reads YYEEEE. The CDR3 runs 14 residues. This chain's CDR3 is CASRTGMNASPLHF. CDR3 nucleotide sequence: TGTGCCAGCAGGACCGGGATGAATGCTTCACCCCTCCACTTT.

The rearrangement joins TRBV28 to TRBJ2-5; the match to TRBD1 covers 8 bases. The junction had 5 bases not matched to a gene; V was cut back by 3 bases and J by 5 bases. This CDR3 comprises 14 residues. Germline V gene data show CDR1 as MDHEN and CDR2 as SYDVKM. The CDR3 nucleotides read TGTGCCAGCAGTTTGCAGGGGGCCAGTGAGACCCAGTACTTC. It specifies CASSLQGASETQYF. Complete variable domain (other parts from reference TRBV28 and TRBJ2-5): DVKVTQSSRYLVKRTGEKVFLECVQDMDHENMFWYRQDPGLGLRLIYFSYDVKMKEKGDIPEGYSVSREKKERFSLILESASTNQTSMYLCASSLQGASETQYFGPGTRLLVL.

V usage is TRBV7-3 and J usage is TRBJ1-2; TRBD1 aligns across 7 bases. The CDR3 is 13 residues long. Trimming took 5 bases from V and 3 from J; bases not matched to a gene: 3. The germline V gene encodes CDR1 SGHTA and CDR2 FQGTGA. Here the CDR3 reads CASSPGTDYGYTF. DNA of the CDR3: TGTGCCAGCAGCCCTGGGACAGACTATGGCTACACCTTC.

This chain joins TRBV5-1 and TRBJ2-3; D is unclear. There are 15 residues in the CDR3. Germline V gene sequence: CDR1 SGHRS, CDR2 YFSETQ. The V end lost 5 bases, the J end lost 3 bases, and 16 bases lay between the germline ends. Here the CDR3 DNA reads TGCGCCAGCAGGGCCTCCGGTGAATGGACAGATACGCAGTATTTT. Translation gives CASRASGEWTDTQYF.

This rearrangement joins TRBV18 to TRBJ2-2; D possibly matches TRBD1 or TRBD2 (5 bases each). V was shortened by 5 bases and J by 7 bases, with 11 bases between the two germline ends. This CDR3 comprises 13 residues. CDR1 and CDR2 (germline): KGHSH, LQKENI. CDR3 sequence: CASSSAGSGELFF. Here the CDR3 DNA reads TGTGCCAGCTCAAGTGCAGGGAGCGGGGAGCTGTTTTTT.

This clone was counted a single time. The chain couples TRBV7-2 to TRBJ2-7, with D perhaps TRBD1 (6 bases). Germline CDR1 is SGHTA and CDR2 is FQGNSA. Between the trimmed V and J ends, which lost 3 bases and 4 bases, there was a span of 16 bases. This CDR3 comprises 15 residues. The CDR3 reads CASSFDRLPEYEQYF. The CDR3 DNA sequence: TGTGCCAGCAGCTTCGACAGGTTGCCCGAGTACGAGCAGTACTTC.